A selection of T cell receptor beta chains follows, all from one sample in a study of T cell responses to AZD1222 COVID-19 vaccine. Assay: immunoSEQ multiplex PCR; the TCRdb copy retains only in-frame clones and omits some. The table lists 95,000 to 130,000 clones, roughly nine tenths of them singletons, with around 7.5% in the top ten. Sequencing was performed on peripheral blood, taken on day 0 of AZD1222 vaccination. The receptor source for this set is an adult in good health. The CDR3 runs from the conserved cysteine through the conserved F or W. D genes are given only for firm matches. Some rows have no size entry. The others give once, few or many, or a class for an expanded clone.

J gene	clone size	D gene	V gene	CDR3 DNA	CDR3 protein
TRBJ1-1	NA	TRBD1	TRBV30	TGTGCCTTGGACAGGGGAGGGGCAGGCACTGAAGCTTTCTTT	CALDRGGAGTEAFF
TRBJ2-5	NA	NA	TRBV29-1	TGCAGCGTTGAGGTTTCGGGGACCCAGTACTTC	CSVEVSGTQYF
TRBJ1-5	NA	NA	TRBV5-8	TGTGCCAGCAGCTTGGACAGGACCGATAGCAATCAGCCCCAGCATTTT	CASSLDRTDSNQPQHF
TRBJ1-2	NA	TRBD1	TRBV6-5	TGTGCCAGCAGCCCAACAGGGACAGGCAACTATGGCTACACCTTC	CASSPTGTGNYGYTF
TRBJ1-5	NA	NA	TRBV19	TGTGCCAGTAGTATCGGGGTTCATCAGCCCCAGCATTTT	CASSIGVHQPQHF
TRBJ2-2	once	NA	TRBV7-3	TGTGCCAGCAGTCCTCTATCAAACACCGGGGAGCTGTTTTTT	CASSPLSNTGELFF
TRBJ2-3	NA	NA	TRBV5-1	TGCGCCAGCAGCTTGGATGGGTATAGCACAGATACGCAGTATTTT	CASSLDGYSTDTQYF
TRBJ2-2	NA	NA	TRBV3-1/TRBV3-2	TGTGCCAGCAGCCCATCGGAACCCACCGGGGAGCTGTTTTTT	CASSPSEPTGELFF
TRBJ1-5	NA	NA	TRBV5-5	TGTGCCAGCAGCTTGGCCATAGGGGAAGGGAGCAATCAGCCCCAGCATTTT	CASSLAIGEGSNQPQHF
TRBJ2-7	NA	TRBD1	TRBV2	TGTGCCAGCAGTGAGGGGGACAGGTTTAGGTCCGAGCAGTACTTC	CASSEGDRFRSEQYF
TRBJ2-3	NA	NA	TRBV6-1	TGTGCCAGCAGTGAAGCGCCTAGGAATACGCAGTATTTT	CASSEAPRNTQYF
TRBJ2-5	NA	NA	TRBV29-1	TGCAGCGTTCCCCTAGCAGGGGAGACCCAGTACTTC	CSVPLAGETQYF
TRBJ2-4	NA	NA	TRBV12-3/TRBV12-4	TGTGCCAGCAGTTTATCTCTCTCGATTCAGTACTTC	CASSLSLSIQYF
TRBJ1-6	few	NA	TRBV19	TGTGCCAGTAAGGAGACCCCAGCGGATAATTCACCCCTCCACTTT	CASKETPADNSPLHF
TRBJ2-3	few	TRBD2	TRBV5-1	TGCGCCAGCAGCTCCAGCGGGGGAGGAGATACGCAGTATTTT	CASSSSGGGDTQYF
TRBJ2-1	NA	TRBD1	TRBV27	TGTGCCAGTAGACAGGGGACCAGCTCCTACAATGAGCAGTTCTTC	CASRQGTSSYNEQFF
TRBJ2-7	NA	NA	TRBV6-5	TGTGCCAGCAGTCCCCAAACAGGTCGAACCTACGAGCAGTACTTC	CASSPQTGRTYEQYF
TRBJ1-1	NA	NA	TRBV28	TGTGCCAGCAGCCCACTTAGGGGGGGGCGAGAAGCTTTCTTT	CASSPLRGGREAFF
TRBJ2-5	once	NA	TRBV5-5	TGTGCCAGCAGCTTGACGGGAGAGACCCAGTACTTC	CASSLTGETQYF
TRBJ2-5	NA	TRBD2	TRBV20-1	TGCAGTGCTAGTACTAGCGGGGATTGGGAGACCCAGTACTTC	CSASTSGDWETQYF
TRBJ1-2	few	NA	TRBV6-5	TGTGCCATAAAAAGTAACTATGGCTACACCTTC	CAIKSNYGYTF
TRBJ1-3	NA	NA	TRBV12-3/TRBV12-4	TGTGCCAGCAGTAGGGACGGAAACACCATATATTTT	CASSRDGNTIYF
TRBJ1-5	NA	TRBD1	TRBV10-3	TGTGCCATCAGCCACGGACAGGGCCTGTATCAGCCCCAGCATTTT	CAISHGQGLYQPQHF
TRBJ2-2	NA	NA	TRBV10-3	TGTGCCATCAAGAGCCGCGGTTCCAACACCGGGGAGCTGTTTTTT	CAIKSRGSNTGELFF
TRBJ1-4	NA	NA	TRBV15	TGTGCCACCAGCAGAGAAGTCCGGGCAACTAATGAAAAACTGTTTTTT	CATSREVRATNEKLFF
TRBJ1-1	NA	NA	TRBV28	TGTGCCAGCAGACAGGGACGGACTGAAGCTTTCTTT	CASRQGRTEAFF
TRBJ2-2	NA	TRBD2	TRBV6-1	TGTGCCAGCAGTGTACTAGCGTCGGGTTTCCCCGGGGAGCTGTTTTTT	CASSVLASGFPGELFF
TRBJ2-1	NA	NA	TRBV5-1	TGCGCCAGCAGCTTCAGGACTGCATACAATGAGCAGTTCTTC	CASSFRTAYNEQFF
TRBJ1-2	NA	NA	TRBV20-1	TGCAGTGCTAGGGTGGGGCACGGCTACACCTTC	CSARVGHGYTF
TRBJ2-2	NA	NA	TRBV3-1/TRBV3-2	TGTGCCAGCAGCCAATTGACCGGGGAGCTGTTTTTT	CASSQLTGELFF
TRBJ2-5	NA	NA	TRBV2	TGTGCCAGCAACAGGGATCAAGAGACCCAGTACTTC	CASNRDQETQYF
TRBJ1-5	NA	NA	TRBV5-1	TGCGCCAGCAGCTGGGGAAGCAATCAGCCCCAGCATTTT	CASSWGSNQPQHF
TRBJ1-1	once	NA	TRBV5-1	TGCGCCAGCAGCCTGGGGGACTATAAAAACACTGAAGCTTTCTTT	CASSLGDYKNTEAFF
TRBJ2-4	NA	NA	TRBV30	TGTGCCTGGTCAGGGTTTGGTCTAGCCAAAAACATTCAGTACTTC	CAWSGFGLAKNIQYF
TRBJ2-5	NA	NA	TRBV9	TGTGCCAGCAGCGTAGTGAGTGGGGAGACCCAGTACTTC	CASSVVSGETQYF
TRBJ1-1	NA	TRBD1	TRBV28	TGTGCCAGCAGTCCTCGTAAGGGGGCGGCAACTGAAGCTTTCTTT	CASSPRKGAATEAFF
TRBJ1-5	NA	TRBD1	TRBV18	TGTGCCAGCTCCCTAGGGACAGGGATTCAGCCCCAGCATTTT	CASSLGTGIQPQHF
TRBJ1-2	NA	NA	TRBV6-5	TGTGCCAGCAGCAGAGACGCAGGGAACTATGGCTACACCTTC	CASSRDAGNYGYTF
TRBJ2-1	NA	TRBD2	TRBV9	TGTGCCAGCAGCCCTGGAGGGCTAGCGGGGAGAAGTGAGCAGTTCTTC	CASSPGGLAGRSEQFF
TRBJ2-5	NA	NA	TRBV28	TGTGCCAGCACCTACTCGGCACCAGAGACCCAGTACTTC	CASTYSAPETQYF
TRBJ2-3	NA	TRBD2	TRBV6-5	TGTGCCAGCTATTCTAAGCGGGGGGCCCCCCATACGCAGTATTTT	CASYSKRGAPHTQYF
TRBJ2-1	NA	TRBD1	TRBV5-6	TGTGCCAGCAGCTTAAGTGGGACAGGGTTAGGTGAGCAGTTCTTC	CASSLSGTGLGEQFF
TRBJ2-3	NA	NA	TRBV30	TGTGCCTGGAGTTTTACTAGACCGTATGGCACAGATACGCAGTATTTT	CAWSFTRPYGTDTQYF
TRBJ1-1	NA	NA	TRBV2	TGTGCCAGCAGGCCTACAGGGAGAACTGAAGCTTTCTTT	CASRPTGRTEAFF
TRBJ1-2	NA	NA	TRBV6-5	TGTGCCAGCAGTTTCGGGCAGAACTATGGCTACACCTTC	CASSFGQNYGYTF
TRBJ2-1	NA	NA	TRBV5-6	TGTGCCAGCAGCTTGGGGTGGAATGAGCAGTTCTTC	CASSLGWNEQFF
TRBJ1-5	NA	NA	TRBV4-1	TGCGCCAGCAGCCAAGATCCGGGGGTAACTCAGCCCCAGCATTTT	CASSQDPGVTQPQHF
TRBJ2-3	NA	TRBD1	TRBV28	TGTGCCAGCAGTTCTCGACAGGGGGAGAGCACAGATACGCAGTATTTT	CASSSRQGESTDTQYF
TRBJ2-7	once	TRBD2	TRBV6-6	TGTGCCAGCAGCCCTCCTAGCGGGGGCTACGAGCAGTACTTC	CASSPPSGGYEQYF
TRBJ2-6	NA	NA	TRBV2	TGTGCCAGCAGTCGTCCCCAATCTGGGACTTTCTCGAGCTCTGGGGCCAACGTCCTGACTTTC	CASSRPQSGTFSSSGANVLTF
TRBJ2-5	NA	TRBD2	TRBV4-2	TGTGCCAGCAGCCAGCGAACGGCTAGCGGGGGCGAAGAGACCCAGTACTTC	CASSQRTASGGEETQYF
TRBJ1-4	once	TRBD1	TRBV7-8	TGTGCCAGCAGCTTAGGGTTCAGGGGGCGCCCCGGTGAAAAACTGTTTTTT	CASSLGFRGRPGEKLFF
TRBJ1-1	once	NA	TRBV19	TGTGCCAGTAGTGCGTCCGGGATTCGGATGAACACTGAAGCTTTCTTT	CASSASGIRMNTEAFF
TRBJ1-1	NA	NA	TRBV19	TGTGCCAGTAGTAAGGTTGGCTCTGAAGCTTTCTTT	CASSKVGSEAFF
TRBJ2-2	NA	NA	TRBV4-1	TGCGCCAGCAGCCAAGGGGCGGCCAGGGTGGGTAATACCGGGGAGCTGTTTTTT	CASSQGAARVGNTGELFF
TRBJ2-2	NA	NA	TRBV25-1	TGTGCCAGCAGTGAACCCCTCCAGGCGGCCGGGGAGCTGTTTTTT	CASSEPLQAAGELFF
TRBJ2-3	NA	TRBD2	TRBV7-3	TGTGCCAGCAGCTCGACTAGCGGAAAGATGGATACGCAGTATTTT	CASSSTSGKMDTQYF
TRBJ2-1	NA	NA	TRBV29-1	TGCAGCGTTGAACGGACGGACAATGAGCAGTTCTTC	CSVERTDNEQFF
TRBJ2-5	NA	NA	TRBV6-5	TGTGCCAGCAGTTACTCGTCAGGGAGGGAGACCCAGTACTTC	CASSYSSGRETQYF